This T cell receptor beta chain was retrieved from a study of T cell responses to AZD1222 COVID-19 vaccine (dated by TCRdb to the early 2020s). Study-level background: AZD1222 recipients with second doses at about 4 weeks or about 12 weeks were pooled, because spike-specific TCR depth and breadth did not differ between schedules. Trial participants were enrolled by age into 18-55, 56-69 and 70-plus year subgroups, with roughly 150, 30 and 60 TCR-sequenced participants respectively. A total of 233 trial participants underwent TCR sequencing, of whom more than 200 had received two doses of AZD1222 and 26 had received two doses of the MenACWY control vaccine. On the study overall, not on this receptor specifically: CD4 TCRs associated with the vaccine covered the entire spike protein, and the dominant responses were in regions 160-218 and 743-854. The 56-69-year group was small, and its depth increase did not reach significance, likely because of low power. Because no day 14 peak-response samples were available, repertoires were characterized only after the peak T cell response. Participants were mostly white British, with more females than males. The authors suggested clonal diversity may have been underestimated. Conclusions about previously exposed vaccinees are limited because only six or seven AZD1222 recipients were SARS-CoV-2 seropositive at baseline. Reportedly, close to half of the unique spike-specific TCRs recognized epitopes lying outside the regions that are mutated in the B.1.351 and B.1.1.7 variants. After two AZD1222 doses, spike-specific TCR breadth and depth were significantly higher than at day 0 and than in MenACWY recipients.

According to the study, the label for this sample's time point signals: baseline before first vaccination. Vaccinee samples came from UK trials COV001 and COV002, including a single-blind randomized controlled phase 2/3 trial of AZD1222 (ChAdOx1 nCoV-19) in healthy adults. For TCRbeta chain sequencing, PBMC samples were collected from trial participants at day 0 and at day 28 after the second dose. The CDR3 regions of human TCRbeta chains were subjected to immunosequencing. As for the authors' bioinformatics: Repertoire TCRs were matched against a reference library of SARS-CoV-2-specific TCRs generated with the MIRA antigen-specificity platform. Breadth was defined as the fraction of unique TCRs that were SARS-CoV-2-associated. Depth was defined as the fraction of total T cells that were SARS-CoV-2-associated. Using the MIRA data, each spike-specific TCR was mapped to the spike region that the TCR reacts to and placed in a CD4 or CD8 class. Log10-transformed breadth and depth values were compared by one-way ANOVA with Sidak's multiple comparisons tests. The clones in this table, taken by TCRdb from immuneACCESS, are in-frame only. Not every clone is retained; where verified, under half of the shortfall comes from an unresolved V gene, and the cause of the rest is unknown. V and J calls and clone size follow that table, whereas D and trimming were derived from the DNA. In all, the sample holds more than 95,000 clones, and approximately 87% of those were seen once. Less than 11% of the sample is in the top ten clones.

For this clone: What this receptor recognizes is not known. No much larger clone is present one base from it, and per-base qualities are unavailable.

This TCR was sampled from an adult in good health. This specimen was peripheral blood, taken on day 0 of AZD1222 vaccination.

The bases are TGTGCCAGCAGTTACACCCCACGGGGGGCTGTGAACACTGAAGCTTTCTTT. This yields the protein CASSYTPRGAVNTEAFF. Recombination connected TRBV6-7 to TRBJ1-1; TRBD1 could be the D gene, as 6 bases match. TRBV6-7 is assigned to the ORF class and has an uncertain function. Trimming removed 2 bases from V and 0 bases from J, leaving 16 bases between the germline ends. Reading from cysteine to phenylalanine, the CDR3 counts 17 amino acids. Here the CDR3 DNA is all that survives: 51 bases in frame from base 1.